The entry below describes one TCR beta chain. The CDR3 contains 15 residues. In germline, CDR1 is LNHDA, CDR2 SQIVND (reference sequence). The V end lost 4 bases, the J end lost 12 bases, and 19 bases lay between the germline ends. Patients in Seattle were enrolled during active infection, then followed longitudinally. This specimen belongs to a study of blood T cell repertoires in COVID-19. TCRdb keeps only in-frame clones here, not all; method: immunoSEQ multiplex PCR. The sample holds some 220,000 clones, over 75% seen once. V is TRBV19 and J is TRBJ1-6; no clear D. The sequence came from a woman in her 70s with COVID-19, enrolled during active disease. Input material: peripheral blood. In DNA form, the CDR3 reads TGTGCCAGTAGTAGAATGACGTTGTCTGGAGAACCCCTCCACTTT. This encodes CASSRMTLSGEPLHF.